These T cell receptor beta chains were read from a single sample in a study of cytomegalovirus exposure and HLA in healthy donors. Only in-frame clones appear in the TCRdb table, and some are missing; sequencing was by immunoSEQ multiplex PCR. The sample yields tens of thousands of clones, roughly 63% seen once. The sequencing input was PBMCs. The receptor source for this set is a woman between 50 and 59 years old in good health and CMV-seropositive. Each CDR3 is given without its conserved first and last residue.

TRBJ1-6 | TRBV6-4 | ASQIGRERSPLH
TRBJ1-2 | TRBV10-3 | AISESQQGYYGYT
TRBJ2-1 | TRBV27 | ASSSPGGNEQF
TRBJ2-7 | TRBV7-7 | ASRRQALYEQY
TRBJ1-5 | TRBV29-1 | SVGGRDQPQH
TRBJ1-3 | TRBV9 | ASSPPPASSGNTIY
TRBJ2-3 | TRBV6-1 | ASSEEGGGAIDTQY
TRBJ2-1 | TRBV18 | ASSARAGGSSYNEQF
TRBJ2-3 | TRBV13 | ASSVGGGFTDTQY
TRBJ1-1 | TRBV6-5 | ASSYSSTGNTEAF
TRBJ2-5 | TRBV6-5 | ASSLAGGIETQY
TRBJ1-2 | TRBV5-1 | ASSEGQSYGYT
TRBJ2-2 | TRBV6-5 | ASGMTVYTGELF
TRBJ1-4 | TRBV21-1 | ASSRLSYDEKLF
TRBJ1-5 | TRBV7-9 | ASSQGGQPQH
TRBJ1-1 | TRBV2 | ASSEGGGWLKTEAF
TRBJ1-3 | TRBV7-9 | ASTAGGPGDTIY
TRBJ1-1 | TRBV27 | ASSRGWEGKKTEAF
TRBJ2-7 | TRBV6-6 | ASRTGQGSYEQY
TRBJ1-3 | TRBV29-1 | SPPACSHPRTGNTIY
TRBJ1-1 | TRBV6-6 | ASSYSVGGDTEAF
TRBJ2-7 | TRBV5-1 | ASSLRFPSSYEQY
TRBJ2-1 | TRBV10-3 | ATEAGGNEQF
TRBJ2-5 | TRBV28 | ASTGGLAGEETQY
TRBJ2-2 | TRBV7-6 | ASSPLGHSTGELF
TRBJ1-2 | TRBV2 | ASSRGEGEYYGYT
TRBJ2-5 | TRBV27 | ASSPRTRETQY
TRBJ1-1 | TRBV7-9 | ASSLGGSGSEAF
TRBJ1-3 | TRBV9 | ASSVAVGQVGNTIY
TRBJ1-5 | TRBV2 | ASSESDQPQH
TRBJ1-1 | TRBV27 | ASSYRGGATEAF
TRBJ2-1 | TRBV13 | ASSLITSGGIEQF
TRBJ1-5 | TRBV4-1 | ASSQDVSNQPQH
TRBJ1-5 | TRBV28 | ASSFWRGTLSNQPQH
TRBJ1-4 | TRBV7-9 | SSSPVTGSEKLF
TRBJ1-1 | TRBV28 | ASSLDSGTGGGLNTEAF
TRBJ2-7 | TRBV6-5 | ASSYSKWQAIYEQY
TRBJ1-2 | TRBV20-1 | SGSGERGYT
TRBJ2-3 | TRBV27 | ASSITGHGTDTQY
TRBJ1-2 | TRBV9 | ASSGSGTEVGYT
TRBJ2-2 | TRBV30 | AWSVGRPGLGNTGELF
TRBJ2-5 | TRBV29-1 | SVLRQDQETQY
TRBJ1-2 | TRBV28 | ASTLGGLGGYT
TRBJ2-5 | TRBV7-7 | ASSWGLAGSQETQY
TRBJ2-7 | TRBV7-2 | ASSARTSGGAVEQY
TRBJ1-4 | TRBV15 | ATSREQVQLGGKLF
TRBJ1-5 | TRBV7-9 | ASSLGGGQDNQPQH
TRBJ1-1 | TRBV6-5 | ASSYSGGVLEAF
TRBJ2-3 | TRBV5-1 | ASQGLAGAPDTQY
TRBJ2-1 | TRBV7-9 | ASSRAGLANNEQF
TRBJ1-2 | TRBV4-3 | ASSPGTVSYGYT
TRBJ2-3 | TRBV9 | ASLPRAGPHTDTQY
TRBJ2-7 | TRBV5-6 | ASSFYRFYEQY
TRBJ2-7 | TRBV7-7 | ASSLDQGATYEQY